These 5 T cell receptor beta chains were all obtained from the same sample, sequenced in a study of glioma-infiltrating T cells after dendritic cell vaccination. The protocol was immunoSEQ multiplex PCR, while the TCRdb copy is restricted to in-frame clones and leaves out a portion. The table includes fewer than 85,000 clones, 80% to 85% detected once. The sequencing used blood, collected before dendritic cell vaccination. These receptors came from a human donor with glioblastoma.

This clone was picked up a small number of times. The genes are TRBV6-6 and TRBJ1-6, with 9 bases lining up with TRBD1. CDR1 and CDR2 from the germline V gene are MNHNY and SVGAGI (reference sequence). The trim removed 4 bases at V and 10 bases at J, leaving 5 bases unmatched. This CDR3 is built from 14 residues. CDR3 protein: CASSWTGVSSPLHF. DNA of the CDR3: TGTGCCAGCAGTTGGACAGGGGTATCGTCACCCCTCCACTTT.

V usage is TRBV7-2 and J usage is TRBJ1-1; D gene ambiguous. The V gene's germline CDR1 is SGHTA and CDR2 FQGNSA. The CDR3 is made up of 13 amino acids. The germline V and J ends were trimmed by 5 bases and 1 base, with 8 bases remaining between them. The CDR3 DNA reads TGTGCCAGCAGCCGACTAAGGAACACTGAAGCTTTCTTT. Amino acids: CASSRLRNTEAFF.

This chain joins TRBV6-4 and TRBJ2-6, with TRBD1 identical over 7 bases. V shed 2 bases, J shed 0 bases, and the junction held 4 bases outside the gene matches. The CDR3 contains 17 residues. The germline CDR1 and CDR2 sequences are MRHNA and SNTAGT. CDR3 in amino acids: CASSDLAGGSGANVLTF. CDR3 bases: TGTGCCAGCAGTGACCTTGCAGGGGGCTCTGGGGCCAACGTCCTGACTTTC.

The chain carries TRBV5-6 and TRBJ1-6, with 7 bases identical to TRBD1. The CDR3 runs to 15 residues. With 4 bases clipped from V and 5 bases from J, the junction kept 6 bases outside the gene matches. Germline assignment: CDR1 SGHDT and CDR2 YYEEEE. CDR3 sequence (DNA): TGTGCCAGCAGCGACCTCGACAGGGATAATTCACCCCTCCACTTT. It translates to CASSDLDRDNSPLHF.

In this sample, this clone turned up a few times. V and J are TRBV5-8 and TRBJ2-3, with 8 bases matching TRBD2. CDR1 and CDR2 (germline): SGHTS, YDEGEE. The CDR3 length is 15 residues. Unmatched junction bases numbered 3, after V lost 2 bases and J lost 1 base. CDR3 sequence: CASSFGGAGTDTQYF. CDR3 in DNA: TGTGCCAGCAGCTTCGGGGGGGCCGGCACAGATACGCAGTATTTT. The full variable domain, completed using reference TRBV5-8 and TRBJ2-3, is EAGVTQSPTHLIKTRGQQATLRCSPISGHTSVYWYQQALGLGLQFLLWYDEGEERNRGNFPPRFSGRQFPNYSSELNVNALELEDSALYLCASSFGGAGTDTQYFGPGTRLTVL.